A single sample gave rise to the 6 T cell receptor beta chains below, sequenced in a study of Graves' ophthalmopathy and Graves' hyperthyroidism. Using RNA transcripts, the TCR beta CDR3 regions were amplified. An initial RT-PCR round employing HTBI primers preceded a second-round multiplex PCR. MiXCR, applied by TCRdb to the multiplex PCR reads, yields one record per CDR3 protein. Among over a million distinct CDR3 sequences, about 40% were seen once, and the ten largest hold around 10%. The sequenced sample consisted of peripheral blood or thyroid tissue (not recorded which). These receptors all come from an adult man with Graves' hyperthyroidism.

The V gene is TRBV25-1, the J gene TRBJ2-2; D is possibly TRBD2 (6 bases). CDR3 length: 15 amino acids. In germline, CDR1 is MGHDK, CDR2 SYGVNS. V gave up 5 bases and J gave up 5 bases, with 15 bases separating them. The CDR3 nucleotides read TGTGCCAGCAGTTTTGGAGGGAAACGGACCGGGGAGCTGTTTTTT. Translating it yields CASSFGGKRTGELFF.

The chain employs TRBV10-3 and TRBJ2-5, with D tentatively TRBD1 (5 bases). CDR3 length: 14 amino acids. V lost 2 bases and J lost 4, with 11 bases in between. Germline CDR1 ENHRY, CDR2 SYGVKD. The DNA for the CDR3 is TGTGCCATCAGTGAGGACAGAGAAATAGAGACCCAGTACTTC. The encoded protein is CAISEDREIETQYF.

The chain uses TRBV4-3 and TRBJ1-6, with D unresolved. The CDR3 covers 14 residues. Germline-derived CDR1 and CDR2 are LGHNA and YSLEER. Trimming removed 3 bases at V and 7 bases at J, with 10 bases between. As DNA, the CDR3 is TGCGCCAGCAGCCAGGGTTTGCAAAATTCACCCCTCCACTTT. The encoded protein is CASSQGLQNSPLHF.

The chain joins TRBV20-1 to TRBJ2-5; maybe TRBD1 (6 bases). V lost 4 bases to trimming and J lost 1 base, with 19 bases between them. Germline assignment: CDR1 DFQATT and CDR2 SNEGSKA (reference sequence). This CDR3 region has 16 residues. The CDR3 region is CSATATSGQFQETQYF. Here the CDR3 DNA reads TGCAGTGCTACGGCCACCTCCGGACAGTTCCAAGAGACCCAGTACTTC.

V gene TRBV29-1 combines with J gene TRBJ1-3; D remains unclear. Per the germline V gene, CDR1 is SQVTM and CDR2 is ANQGSEA. The V gene lost 5 bases and the J gene lost 7 bases, with 15 bases spanning the gap. This CDR3 contains 13 residues. The CDR3 DNA reads TGCAGCGTTCGAAAGACCGCCATGAACACCATATATTTT. Translation: CSVRKTAMNTIYF.

This CDR3 is CSASGQGMGTDTQYF. DNA of the CDR3: TGCAGTGCGTCGGGACAGGGAATGGGCACAGATACGCAGTATTTT. The V and J genes are TRBV20-1 and TRBJ2-3; 9 nucleotides match TRBD1. The germline V gene encodes CDR1 DFQATT and CDR2 SNEGSKA (reference sequence). The CDR3 is 15 residues long. Trimming cost V 6 bases and J 1 base; bases outside gene matches: 8.